This T cell receptor (beta chain) was sequenced in a study of blood T cell repertoires in COVID-19. Study background: The origin of the acute and convalescent COVID-19 samples was the United States, Italy and Spain.

The CDR3 is 15 residues long. CDR1 is MNHEY and CDR2 is SVGAGI in the germline V gene. V dropped 8 bases and J dropped 0; count of bases not matched to a gene: 9. Clones were sequenced by immunoSEQ multiplex PCR, and TCRdb holds only the in-frame ones, with some missing. The sample has a few hundred thousand clones, more than 75% seen once. Sequenced sample: PBMCs or T cells enriched from blood (not recorded which). The sequence derives from a woman aged 60-75 years in a cohort exposed to, infected with or recovered from COVID-19 (not recorded which). This chain connects TRBV6-5 to TRBJ1-2; 7 bases fit TRBD1. Here the CDR3 reads CASGDRGGPNYGYTF. DNA for the CDR3: TGTGCCAGCGGGGACAGAGGAGGCCCTAACTATGGCTACACCTTC.